This T cell receptor beta chain was sequenced for a study of cytomegalovirus exposure and HLA in healthy donors. In the PCR, 60 Vbeta and 13 Jbeta primers were used. Clones were sequenced by immunoSEQ multiplex PCR, and TCRdb holds only the in-frame ones, with some missing. In the table there are under 200,000 clones, around three quarters of which are singletons. A note on this clone: Its antigen remains unknown. The junction and the germline gene differ at one end; a read error may be behind it.

From germline, CDR1 is SEHNR and CDR2 FQNEAQ (reference sequence). This CDR3 spans 13 amino acids. General study points: In a later analysis, around 18,000 TCR beta sequences were associated with HLA alleles at 0.05 false discovery rate. A later analysis reportedly identified an Asian-associated ancestry cluster as carrying fewer N-insertions than the approximately 710-donor mean. Data from an earlier analysis indicated that most TCR beta V segments were productive either about 87% or about 30% of the time. Only CMV serostatus was available as immune exposure information.

Sequencing was done on a sample of PBMCs. The sequence came from a woman in her thirties in good health and CMV-seropositive. The chain recombines TRBV7-9 with TRBJ1-1, with D uncertain. CDR3 sequence (DNA): TGTTCCAGCAGTTCGGCCGGGTTTACTGAAGCTTTCTTT. Protein product: CSSSSAGFTEAFF.